This T cell receptor (beta chain) was observed in a study of shared clonotypes between healthy human individuals. General study points: Only blood underwent sampling, and tissue repertoires likely differ.

When replicate PCRs were run on unsorted PBMC, they used 300 ng DNA, 25,000 to 30,000 T cell genomes. Only in-frame clones appear in the TCRdb table, and some are missing; sequencing was by immunoSEQ multiplex PCR. This table has about 490,000 clones, over 60% appearing once. The CDR3 totals 15 residues. The V segment lost 4 bases and the J segment 4 bases; nucleotides outside the gene matches: 7. In germline, CDR1 is SGHRS, CDR2 YFSETQ. This clone has ten or more counts. The antigen remains undetermined. Each of the donors was a healthy adult who was HIV-negative and had not had a recent acute infection or vaccination. All donors were Caucasian adults living in Nashville, Tennessee.

This TCR derives from a woman between 40 and 50 years old in good health. Some clones in this sample may be carry-over from other donors' samples. The chain combines TRBV5-1 with TRBJ2-2, with 7 bases fitting TRBD2. The sequencing sample was made of PBMCs. As DNA, the CDR3 is TGCGCCAGCAGCCAGACTAGCCTCGGCACCGGGGAGCTGTTTTTT. Translated: CASSQTSLGTGELFF.